The 10 T cell receptor beta chains below were found in one sample sequenced in a study of blood T cells in healthy people across ages. A second PCR, run for about 7 to 11 cycles, used a sample-barcoded 5' primer plus a J-beta primer mix. MiXCR was run by TCRdb on the 5' RACE reads, yielding one entry per CDR3 protein. Among about 1.7 million distinct CDR3 sequences, 28% were seen once, and the ten largest hold over 7%. The sequenced sample was blood. Source of these receptors: a woman in her twenties or thirties in good health.

This clonotype was observed at least ten times. This chain joins TRBV5-1 and TRBJ2-1; D is unclear. CDR3 length: 11 amino acids. Trimming left V 3 bases short and J 6 bases short, with 4 bases between. The germline gives CDR1 SGHRS, CDR2 YFSETQ. The DNA of the CDR3 is TGCGCCAGCAGCTGGAGCAATGAGCAGTTCTTC. Amino acids: CASSWSNEQFF.

This clonotype was detected a few times. As DNA, the CDR3 is TGTGCCAGCCAAATGGGCGGAAATATAGAGACCCAGTACTTC. As protein: CASQMGGNIETQYF. V usage is TRBV7-9 and J usage is TRBJ2-7; D is undetermined. The J call is in doubt because the DNA end fits TRBJ2-5 better. Per the germline V gene, CDR1 is SEHNR and CDR2 is FQNEAQ (reference sequence). This CDR3 contains 14 residues.

Regarding this clonotype: A single base separates this from a much larger clone, so it may be a read error. The chain links TRBV20-1 to TRBJ2-1; no reliable D call. Germline CDR1 DFQATT, CDR2 SNEGSKA (reference sequence). The CDR3 totals 14 residues. This CDR3 reads CSAGEPRARNEQFF. CDR3 bases: TGCAGTGCTGGAGAACCGAGAGCCCGCAATGAGCAGTTCTTC.

This clonotype turned up a few times. CDR3 sequence reads: CASSLRTGLTVSNQPQHF. In DNA, the CDR3 is TGTGCCAGCAGTTTAAGAACAGGCCTGACCGTGAGCAATCAGCCCCAGCATTTT. The rearrangement joins TRBV12-3 or TRBV12-4 to TRBJ1-5, with a tentative D call TRBD1 (5 bases). The CDR3 has 18 residues. Trimming removed 2 bases from V and 1 base from J, with 18 bases in between.

This clonotype was counted at least ten times. The chain employs TRBV2 and TRBJ2-7; D perhaps matches TRBD1 (6 bases). With 6 bases removed from V and 4 bases from J, the gap between germline ends came to 16 bases. CDR3 length: 14 residues. CDR1 and CDR2 (germline): SNHLY, FYNNEI. CDR3 coding DNA: TGTGCCAGCAGCCGCCGGACAGTTATTTACGAGCAGTACTTC. This translates into CASSRRTVIYEQYF.

This clonotype was observed at least ten times. The gene calls are TRBV20-1 and TRBJ1-5; the D is unclear. The CDR3 length is 15 residues. In germline, CDR1 is DFQATT, CDR2 SNEGSKA (reference sequence). V lost 0 bases and J 0 bases, leaving 9 bases between the germline ends. The CDR3, as DNA: TGCAGTGCTAGAGATAGTAGGGATAGCAATCAGCCCCAGCATTTT. This translates into CSARDSRDSNQPQHF.

This clonotype appeared many times. Given a much more abundant clone one base away, this may be a read error. J is TRBJ2-7 and V is TRBV12-3 or TRBV12-4, with D tentatively TRBD1 (6 bases). The V gene lost 4 bases and the J gene lost 3 bases, with 13 bases spanning the gap. The CDR3 totals 14 residues. CDR3 nucleotide sequence: TGTGCCAGCAGTTGCGATGGGGGCGGCTACGAGCAGTACTTC. Translating gives CASSCDGGGYEQYF.

A few counts support this clonotype. The CDR3 loop is CSEPVLRRGSTDTQYF. The CDR3 nucleotides are TGCAGCGAGCCCGTGCTGAGAAGAGGGAGCACAGATACGCAGTATTTT. The chain has TRBV29-1 and TRBJ2-3, with D perhaps TRBD2 (5 bases). V was pared by 7 bases and J by 0 bases, with 20 bases between. CDR3 size: 16 residues. Germline V gene lookup returns CDR1 SQVTM and CDR2 ANQGSEA.

This clonotype was observed at least ten times. V gene TRBV7-7 combines with J gene TRBJ2-6, with TRBD1 as a possible D gene (5 bases). This CDR3 has 19 residues. In germline, CDR1 is SSHAT, CDR2 FNYEAQ (reference sequence). Trimming shortened V by 5 bases and J by 0 bases, and 20 bases separated the two germline ends. The CDR3 protein is CASSPPLKTAFSGANVLTF. CDR3 sequence (DNA): TGTGCCAGCAGCCCCCCGCTGAAGACAGCTTTCTCTGGGGCCAACGTCCTGACTTTC. Full variable domain (rest looked up from reference TRBV7-7 and TRBJ2-6): GAGVSQSPRYKVTKRGQDVTLRCDPISSHATLYWYQQALGQGPEFLTYFNYEAQPDKSGLPSDRFSAERPEGSISTLTIQRTEQRDSAMYRCASSPPLKTAFSGANVLTFGAGSRLTVL.

This clonotype was counted ten times or more. The rearrangement joins TRBV10-2 to TRBJ2-7; no reliable D call. The CDR3 consists of 14 residues. Germline V lookup: CDR1 WSHSY, CDR2 SAAADI. Trimming cost V 5 bases and J 3 bases, with 14 bases left between them. CDR3 residues: CASSFPGLIYEQYF. CDR3 sequence (DNA): TGCGCCAGCAGTTTCCCCGGGCTGATCTACGAGCAGTACTTC.